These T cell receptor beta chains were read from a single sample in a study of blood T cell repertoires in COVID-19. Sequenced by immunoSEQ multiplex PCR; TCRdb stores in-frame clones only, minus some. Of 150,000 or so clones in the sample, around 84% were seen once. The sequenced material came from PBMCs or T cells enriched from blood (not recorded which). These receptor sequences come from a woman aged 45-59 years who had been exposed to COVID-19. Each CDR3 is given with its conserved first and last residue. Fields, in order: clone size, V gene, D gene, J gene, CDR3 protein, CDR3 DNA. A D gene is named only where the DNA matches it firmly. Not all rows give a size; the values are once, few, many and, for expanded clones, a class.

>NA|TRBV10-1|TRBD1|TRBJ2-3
CASSESGTGKRTQYF
TGCGCCAGCAGTGAGTCGGGGACAGGGAAGCGTACGCAGTATTTT
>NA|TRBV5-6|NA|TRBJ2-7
CASSFTSGPAVGDEQYF
TGTGCCAGCAGCTTCACTTCGGGCCCCGCCGTGGGAGACGAGCAGTACTTC
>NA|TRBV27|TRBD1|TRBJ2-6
CASKPQGAGSGANVLTF
TGTGCCAGCAAGCCCCAGGGGGCTGGATCTGGGGCCAACGTCCTGACTTTC
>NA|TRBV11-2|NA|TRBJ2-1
CASSLRPGVRYNEQFF
TGTGCCAGCAGCTTAAGGCCAGGGGTGCGGTACAATGAGCAGTTCTTC
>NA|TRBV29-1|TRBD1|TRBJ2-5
CSVRQGSQETQYF
TGCAGCGTCCGACAGGGAAGTCAAGAGACCCAGTACTTC
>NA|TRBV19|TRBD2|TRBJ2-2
CASSILSGGISGELFF
TGTGCCAGTAGTATTCTGAGCGGGGGTATCTCCGGGGAGCTGTTTTTT
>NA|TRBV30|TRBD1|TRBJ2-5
CAWRQGAATQETQYF
TGTGCCTGGAGGCAGGGGGCGGCCACCCAAGAGACCCAGTACTTC
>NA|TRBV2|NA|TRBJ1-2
CASRPEQTGIYGYTF
TGTGCCAGCAGACCCGAACAGACAGGAATCTATGGCTACACCTTC
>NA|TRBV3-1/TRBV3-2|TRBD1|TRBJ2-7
CASSQSPGQSLEQYF
TGTGCCAGCAGCCAAAGTCCGGGACAGAGTCTCGAGCAGTACTTC
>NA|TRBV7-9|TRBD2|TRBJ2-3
CASSLGNSGVADTQYF
TGTGCCAGCAGCTTAGGAAATAGCGGGGTCGCAGATACGCAGTATTTT
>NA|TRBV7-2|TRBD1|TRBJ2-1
CASSSDRGQYNEQFF
TGTGCCAGCAGCTCGGACAGGGGGCAGTACAATGAGCAGTTCTTC
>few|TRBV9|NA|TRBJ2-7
CASSPFSGYEQYF
TGTGCCAGCAGTCCCTTTTCGGGTTACGAGCAGTACTTC
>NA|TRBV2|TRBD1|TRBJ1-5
CASRPPRGQDEDNQPQHF
TGTGCCAGCAGACCCCCCCGGGGACAGGACGAGGACAATCAGCCCCAGCATTTT
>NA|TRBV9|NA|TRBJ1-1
CASSVAPGNTEAFF
TGTGCCAGCAGCGTAGCGCCAGGGAACACTGAAGCTTTCTTT
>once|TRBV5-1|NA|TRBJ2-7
CASSLLLQGPREQYF
TGCGCCAGCAGCTTGCTCCTACAGGGACCGCGTGAGCAGTACTTC
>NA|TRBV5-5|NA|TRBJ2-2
CASSLFVLNTGELFF
TGTGCCAGCAGCTTGTTTGTACTTAACACCGGGGAGCTGTTTTTT
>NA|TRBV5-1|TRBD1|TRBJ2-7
CASRRTGASYEQYF
TGCGCCAGCAGGAGGACAGGGGCCTCCTACGAGCAGTACTTC
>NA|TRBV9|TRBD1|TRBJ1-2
CASSVGSAGGVSNYGYTF
TGTGCCAGCAGCGTAGGTTCGGCAGGGGGTGTTAGTAACTATGGCTACACCTTC
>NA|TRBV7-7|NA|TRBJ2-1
CASSSIGGSSYNEQFF
TGTGCTAGCAGCTCGATAGGGGGTTCGTCCTACAATGAGCAGTTCTTC
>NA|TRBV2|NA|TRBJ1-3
CASRDNRVPGNTIYF
TGTGCCAGCAGAGACAACAGGGTACCTGGAAACACCATATATTTT
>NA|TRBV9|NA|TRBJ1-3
CASNEGRGGNTIYF
TGTGCCAGCAACGAAGGAAGGGGGGGAAACACCATATATTTT
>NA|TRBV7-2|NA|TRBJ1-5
CASSRGSGSNQPQHF
TGTGCCAGCAGCCGGGGTAGCGGAAGCAATCAGCCCCAGCATTTT
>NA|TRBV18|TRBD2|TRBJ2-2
CASDASGGATGELFF
TGTGCCAGCGACGCTAGCGGGGGGGCCACCGGGGAGCTGTTTTTT
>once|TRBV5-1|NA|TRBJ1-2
CASKIQGLDYGYTF
TGCGCCAGCAAAATCCAGGGTTTGGACTATGGCTACACCTTC
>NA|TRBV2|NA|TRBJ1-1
CASEQLEAFF
TGTGCCAGCGAACAGCTCGAAGCTTTCTTT
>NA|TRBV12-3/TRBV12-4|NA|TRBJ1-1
CASSAGLTTEAFF
TGTGCCTCATCGGCGGGGCTGACCACTGAAGCTTTCTTT
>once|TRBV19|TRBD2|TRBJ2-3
CASSMGLFRLAGADTDTQYF
TGTGCCAGTAGTATGGGACTTTTTCGCCTAGCGGGGGCAGACACAGATACGCAGTATTTT
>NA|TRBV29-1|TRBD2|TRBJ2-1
CSVENPGIAREGKDEQFF
TGCAGCGTTGAAAACCCCGGGATAGCCAGGGAGGGGAAGGATGAGCAGTTCTTC
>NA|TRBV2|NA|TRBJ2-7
CASSETGFEQYF
TGTGCCAGCAGTGAAACAGGGTTCGAGCAGTACTTC
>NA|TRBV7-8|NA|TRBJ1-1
CASSRDPVNTEAFF
TGTGCCAGCAGCAGAGACCCAGTGAACACTGAAGCTTTCTTT
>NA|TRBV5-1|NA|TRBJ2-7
CASGFGGGQTYEQYF
TGCGCCAGCGGATTTGGGGGAGGACAAACCTACGAGCAGTACTTC
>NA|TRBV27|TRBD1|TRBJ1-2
CASSSTGEGGYTF
TGTGCCAGCAGTTCGACAGGGGAGGGTGGCTACACCTTC
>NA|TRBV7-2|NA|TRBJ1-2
CASSLAGHGGYGYTF
TGTGCCAGCAGCTTAGCGGGACATGGGGGCTATGGCTACACCTTC
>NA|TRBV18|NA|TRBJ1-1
CASSPSGTSNTEAFF
TGTGCCAGCTCACCCTCCGGGACATCGAACACTGAAGCTTTCTTT
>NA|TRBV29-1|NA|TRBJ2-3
CSVEDRVAPSSTDTQYF
TGCAGCGTTGAAGATCGGGTGGCGCCTTCTAGCACAGATACGCAGTATTTT